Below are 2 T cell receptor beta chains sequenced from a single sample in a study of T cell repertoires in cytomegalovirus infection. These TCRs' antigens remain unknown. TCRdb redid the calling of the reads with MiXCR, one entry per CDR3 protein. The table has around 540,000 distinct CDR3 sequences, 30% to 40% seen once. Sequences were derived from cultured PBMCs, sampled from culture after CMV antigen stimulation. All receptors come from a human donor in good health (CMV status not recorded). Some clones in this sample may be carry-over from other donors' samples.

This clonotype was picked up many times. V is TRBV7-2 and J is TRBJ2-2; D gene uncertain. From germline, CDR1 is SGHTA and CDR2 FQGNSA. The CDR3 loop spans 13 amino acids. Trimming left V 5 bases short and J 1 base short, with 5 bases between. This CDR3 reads CASSPRNTGELFF. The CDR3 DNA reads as TGTGCCAGCAGCCCCAGGAACACCGGGGAGCTGTTTTTT.

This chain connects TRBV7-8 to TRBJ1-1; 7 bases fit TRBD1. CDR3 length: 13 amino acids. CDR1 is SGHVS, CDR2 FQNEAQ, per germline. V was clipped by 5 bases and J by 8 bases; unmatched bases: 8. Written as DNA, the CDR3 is TGTGCCAGCAGCCCCTACCCGGGACAGGAAGCTTTCTTT. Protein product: CASSPYPGQEAFF.